The T cell receptor beta chain described here comes from a study of blood T cell repertoires in COVID-19. The wider study: Donors in the United States, Italy and Spain gave samples during acute or convalescent COVID-19.

Using immunoSEQ multiplex PCR, the repertoire was profiled, and TCRdb retains in-frame clones only, with some absent. The sample gives some 150,000 clones, approximately 83% of which show up once; about 10% is in the top ten. The study assigned cohorts using participant-reported clinical history. This CDR3 is built from 17 residues. V gave up 2 bases and J gave up 6 bases, with 17 bases separating them. Germline assignment: CDR1 MNHEY and CDR2 SVGEGT. Specimen: PBMCs or T cells enriched from blood (not recorded which). This chain joins TRBV6-2 or TRBV6-3 and TRBJ1-6; tentative D call: TRBD1 (5 bases). This clonotype was obtained from a man aged 50 to 60 who had recovered from COVID-19. The CDR3 DNA reads as TGTGCCAGCAGTTACCCAGCGACAGCAGTGACTAATTCACCCCTCCACTTT. It is translated as CASSYPATAVTNSPLHF.